The 10 T cell receptor beta chains below come from one sample, sequenced in a study of blood T cells in healthy people across ages (dated by TCRdb to the mid-2010s). Library method: 5' RACE. Sequencing took place on an Illumina HiSeq 2500. The second PCR ran for roughly 7 to 12 cycles and used a J-beta primer mix along with a sample-barcoded 5' primer. Clones were called with MiXCR by TCRdb after fastp trimmed the public reads at Q25, and only in-frame beta chains were retained. Under each unique CDR3 protein, matching rows form one entry showing the most common genes and DNA. The sample has about 830,000 distinct CDR3 sequences on record, around 68% of them singletons. The ten largest clonotypes hold about a quarter of the sample. What was sequenced was blood. The receptors stem from a young man in good health.

The rearrangement uses TRBV9 and TRBJ2-3, with TRBD2 matching 9 bases. With V trimmed by 4 bases and J by 4 bases, 10 bases remained unmatched. The CDR3 runs to 16 residues. Germline V gives CDR1 SGDLS, CDR2 YYNGEE. The CDR3 region is CASSLSAGGQADTQYF. The CDR3 DNA follows: TGTGCCAGCAGCTTGTCGGCGGGGGGGCAAGCAGATACGCAGTATTTT.

V is TRBV28 and J is TRBJ2-3; 8 nucleotides match TRBD1. Germline CDR1 and CDR2: MDHEN and SYDVKM. The CDR3 has 14 residues. V lost 5 bases and J lost 3; bases outside the gene matches: 4. The CDR3 loop is CASSNRGRTDTQYF. CDR3 sequence (DNA): TGTGCCAGCAGTAACAGGGGGAGGACAGATACGCAGTATTTT.

The chain couples TRBV6-2 or TRBV6-3 to TRBJ1-5, with 9 positions matching TRBD1. CDR3 size: 15 residues. Germline CDR1 is MNHEY and CDR2 is SVGEGT. The V and J ends lost 6 bases and 0 bases, in that order; junction bases with no gene match: 3. The CDR3 nucleotides read TGTGCCAGCAGCAGGGACAGGGATAGCAATCAGCCCCAGCATTTT. Amino acid sequence: CASSRDRDSNQPQHF.

To note about this clonotype: The junction differs from germline at one of its ends, possibly a read error. This CDR3 reads CASSQEGPGRYEKLFF. CDR3 DNA sequence: TGCGCCAGCAGTCAAGAGGGACCAGGCCGGTATGAAAAACTGTTTTTT. V gene TRBV4-3 combines with J gene TRBJ1-4; perhaps TRBD1 as D (5 bases). CDR1 LGHNA and CDR2 YSLEER come from the germline V gene. This CDR3 has 16 residues.

The chain carries TRBV20-1 and TRBJ1-5; no clear D. The V gene's germline CDR1 is DFQATT and CDR2 SNEGSKA (reference sequence). This CDR3 has 12 residues. V was trimmed by 4 bases and J by 1 base, leaving 5 bases between them. CDR3 protein: CSAKYSNQPQHF. In DNA, the CDR3 is TGCAGTGCTAAATACAGCAATCAGCCCCAGCATTTT.

V gene TRBV6-2 or TRBV6-3 combines with J gene TRBJ2-5; D remains unclear. This CDR3 comprises 15 residues. V lost 8 bases, J lost 0 bases, and 16 bases lay in between. The germline V gene encodes CDR1 MNHEY and CDR2 SVGEGT. CDR3 sequence reads: CASASLARDQETQYF. CDR3 nucleotide sequence: TGTGCCAGCGCTTCGCTCGCACGGGACCAAGAGACCCAGTACTTC.

J is TRBJ2-5 and V is TRBV7-2; D is unresolved. The V and J ends lost 6 bases and 5 bases respectively, with 10 bases between them. The CDR3 has 12 residues. From germline, CDR1 is SGHTA and CDR2 FQGNSA. The CDR3 region has the DNA TGTGCCAGCAGTTGGTACCGGGAGACCCAGTACTTC. It yields the protein CASSWYRETQYF.

This chain's CDR3 is CASNQGTGDGYEQYF. The CDR3 DNA reads TGTGCCAGCAACCAAGGGACAGGGGACGGCTACGAGCAGTACTTC. V and J are TRBV5-8 and TRBJ2-7, with TRBD1 matching over 10 bases. After removal of 6 bases from V and 3 bases from J, the junction contained 9 bases not matched to a gene. Germline V gives CDR1 SGHTS, CDR2 YDEGEE. This CDR3 is built from 15 residues. The full variable domain, completed using reference TRBV5-8 and TRBJ2-7, is EAGVTQSPTHLIKTRGQQATLRCSPISGHTSVYWYQQALGLGLQFLLWYDEGEERNRGNFPPRFSGRQFPNYSSELNVNALELEDSALYLCASNQGTGDGYEQYFGPGTRLTVT.

DNA of the CDR3: TGTGCCAGCAGTCCAGGGGGTCCCCCCTACGAGCAGTACTTC. This codes for CASSPGGPPYEQYF. V usage is TRBV6-2 or TRBV6-3 and J usage is TRBJ2-5; 7 bases agree with TRBD1. The assigned J gene may be wrong: the sequence end matches TRBJ2-7 better. The germline CDR1 and CDR2 sequences are MNHEY and SVGEGT. The CDR3 runs to 14 residues.

This sequence joins TRBV6-2 or TRBV6-3 and TRBJ2-7; weak D call: TRBD2 (6 bases). The CDR3 contains 15 residues. The V and J ends lost 5 bases and 0 bases respectively, with 14 bases between them. Germline V gene data show CDR1 as MNHEY and CDR2 as SVGEGT. The chain's CDR3 is CASSRQAGPSYEQYF. The CDR3 coding sequence is TGTGCCAGCAGTCGGCAGGCGGGACCCTCCTACGAGCAGTACTTC.